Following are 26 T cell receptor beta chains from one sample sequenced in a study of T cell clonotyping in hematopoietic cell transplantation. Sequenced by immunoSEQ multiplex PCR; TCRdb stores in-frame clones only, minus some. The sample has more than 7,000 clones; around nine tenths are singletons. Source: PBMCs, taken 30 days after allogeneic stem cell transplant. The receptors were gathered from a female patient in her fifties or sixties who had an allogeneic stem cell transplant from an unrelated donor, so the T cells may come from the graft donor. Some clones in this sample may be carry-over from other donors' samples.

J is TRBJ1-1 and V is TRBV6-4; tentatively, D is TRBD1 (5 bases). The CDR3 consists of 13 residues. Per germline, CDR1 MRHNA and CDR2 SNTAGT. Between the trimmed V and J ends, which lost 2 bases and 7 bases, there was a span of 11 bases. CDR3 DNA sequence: TGTGCCAGCAGTGACCAGCGGGGGGGTGAAGCTTTCTTT. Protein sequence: CASSDQRGGEAFF.

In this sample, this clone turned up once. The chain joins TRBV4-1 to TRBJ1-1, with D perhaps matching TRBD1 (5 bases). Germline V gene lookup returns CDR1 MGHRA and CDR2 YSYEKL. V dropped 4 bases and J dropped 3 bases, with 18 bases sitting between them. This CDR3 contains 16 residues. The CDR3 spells CASSPLGVSAYTEAFF. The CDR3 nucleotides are TGCGCCAGCAGCCCACTGGGGGTCTCGGCGTACACTGAAGCTTTCTTT.

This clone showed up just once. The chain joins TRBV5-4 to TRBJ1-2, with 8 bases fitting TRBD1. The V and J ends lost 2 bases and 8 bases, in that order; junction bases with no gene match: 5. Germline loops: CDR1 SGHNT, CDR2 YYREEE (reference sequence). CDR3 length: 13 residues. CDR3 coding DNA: TGTGCCAGCAGCTTCTCGACAGGGGAGGGCTACACCTTC. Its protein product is CASSFSTGEGYTF.

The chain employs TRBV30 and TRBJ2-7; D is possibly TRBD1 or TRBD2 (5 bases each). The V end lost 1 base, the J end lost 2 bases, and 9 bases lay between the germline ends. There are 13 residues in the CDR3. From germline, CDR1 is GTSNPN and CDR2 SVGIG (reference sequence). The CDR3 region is CAWSGGWAYEQYF. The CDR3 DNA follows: TGTGCCTGGAGTGGGGGGTGGGCCTACGAGCAGTACTTC.

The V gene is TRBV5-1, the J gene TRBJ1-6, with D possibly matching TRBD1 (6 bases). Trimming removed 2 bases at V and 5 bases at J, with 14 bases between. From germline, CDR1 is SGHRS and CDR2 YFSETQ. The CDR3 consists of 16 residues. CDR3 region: CASSFQPGENNSPLHF. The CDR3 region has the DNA TGCGCCAGCAGCTTTCAGCCAGGGGAAAATAATTCACCCCTCCACTTT.

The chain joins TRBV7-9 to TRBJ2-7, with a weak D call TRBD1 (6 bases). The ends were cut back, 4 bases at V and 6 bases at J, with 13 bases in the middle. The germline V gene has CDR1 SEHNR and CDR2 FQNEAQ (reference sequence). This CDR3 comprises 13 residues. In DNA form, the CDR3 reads TGTGCCAGCAGCTCAAAGCCACAGGGCGAGCAGTACTTC. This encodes CASSSKPQGEQYF.

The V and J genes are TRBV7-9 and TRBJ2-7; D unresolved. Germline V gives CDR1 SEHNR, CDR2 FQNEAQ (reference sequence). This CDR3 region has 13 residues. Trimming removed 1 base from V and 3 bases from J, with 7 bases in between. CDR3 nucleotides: TGTGCCAGCAGCTTAGGGGCAGACTACGAGCAGTACTTC. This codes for CASSLGADYEQYF.

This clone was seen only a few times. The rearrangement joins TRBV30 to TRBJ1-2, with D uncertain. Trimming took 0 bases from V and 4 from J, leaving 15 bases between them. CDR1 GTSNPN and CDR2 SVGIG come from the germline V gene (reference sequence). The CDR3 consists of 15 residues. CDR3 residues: CAWSVLGLAGYGYTF. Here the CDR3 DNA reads TGTGCCTGGAGTGTACTTGGGCTGGCGGGCTATGGCTACACCTTC.

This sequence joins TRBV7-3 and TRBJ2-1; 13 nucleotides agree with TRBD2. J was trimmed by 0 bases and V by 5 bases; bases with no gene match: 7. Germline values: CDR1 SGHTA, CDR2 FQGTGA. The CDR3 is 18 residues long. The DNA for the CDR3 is TGTGCCAGCAGCCCCGGGACTAGCGGGACCAGCTCCTACAATGAGCAGTTCTTC. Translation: CASSPGTSGTSSYNEQFF.

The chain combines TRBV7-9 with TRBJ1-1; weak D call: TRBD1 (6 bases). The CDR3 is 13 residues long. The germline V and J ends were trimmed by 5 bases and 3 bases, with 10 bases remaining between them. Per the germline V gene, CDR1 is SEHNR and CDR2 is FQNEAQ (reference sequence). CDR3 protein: CASSPTGYTEAFF. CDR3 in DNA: TGTGCCAGCAGCCCAACAGGGTACACTGAAGCTTTCTTT. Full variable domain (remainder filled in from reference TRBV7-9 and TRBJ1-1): DTGVSQNPRHKITKRGQNVTFRCDPISEHNRLYWYRQTLGQGPEFLTYFQNEAQLEKSRLLSDRFSAERPKGSFSTLEIQRTEQGDSAMYLCASSPTGYTEAFFGQGTRLTVV.

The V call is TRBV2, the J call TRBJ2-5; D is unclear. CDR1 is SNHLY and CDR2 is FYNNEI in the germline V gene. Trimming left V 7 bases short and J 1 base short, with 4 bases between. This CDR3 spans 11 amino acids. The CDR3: CASKFQETQYF. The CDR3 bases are TGTGCCAGCAAGTTCCAAGAGACCCAGTACTTC.

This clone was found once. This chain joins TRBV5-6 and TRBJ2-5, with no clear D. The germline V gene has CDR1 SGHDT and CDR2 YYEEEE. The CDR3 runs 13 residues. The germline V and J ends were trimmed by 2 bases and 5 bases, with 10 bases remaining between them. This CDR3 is CASSLYMGETQYF. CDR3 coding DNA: TGTGCCAGCAGCTTATATATGGGGGAGACCCAGTACTTC.

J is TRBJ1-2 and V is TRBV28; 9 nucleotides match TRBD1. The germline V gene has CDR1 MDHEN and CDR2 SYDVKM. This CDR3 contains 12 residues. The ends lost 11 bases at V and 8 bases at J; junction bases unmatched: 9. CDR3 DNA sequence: TGTGCCGGCTACGGGACAGGGAAGGGCTACACCTTC. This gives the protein CAGYGTGKGYTF.

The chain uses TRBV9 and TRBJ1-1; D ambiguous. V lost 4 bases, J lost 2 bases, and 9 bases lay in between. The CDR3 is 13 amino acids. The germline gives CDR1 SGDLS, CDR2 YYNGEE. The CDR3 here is CASSPQINTEAFF. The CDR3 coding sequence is TGTGCCAGCAGCCCACAGATTAACACTGAAGCTTTCTTT.

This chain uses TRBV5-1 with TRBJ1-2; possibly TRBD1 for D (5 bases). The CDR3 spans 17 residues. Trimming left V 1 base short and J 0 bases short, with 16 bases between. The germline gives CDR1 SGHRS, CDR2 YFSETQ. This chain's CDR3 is CASSLILWGSSNYGYTF. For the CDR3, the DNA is TGCGCCAGCAGCTTGATTTTGTGGGGCAGCTCTAACTATGGCTACACCTTC.

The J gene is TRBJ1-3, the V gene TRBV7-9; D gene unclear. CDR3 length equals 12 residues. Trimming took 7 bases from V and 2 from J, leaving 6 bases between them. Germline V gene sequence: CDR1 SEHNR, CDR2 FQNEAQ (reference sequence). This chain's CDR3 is CASTRAGNTIYF. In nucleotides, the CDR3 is TGTGCCAGCACAAGAGCTGGAAACACCATATATTTT.

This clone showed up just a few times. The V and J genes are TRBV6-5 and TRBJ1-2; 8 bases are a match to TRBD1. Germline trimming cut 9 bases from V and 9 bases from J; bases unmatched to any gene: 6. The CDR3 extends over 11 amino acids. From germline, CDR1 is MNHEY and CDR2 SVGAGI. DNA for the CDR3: TGTGCCAGGGACAGGGTGAGGAGCTACACCTTC. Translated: CARDRVRSYTF.

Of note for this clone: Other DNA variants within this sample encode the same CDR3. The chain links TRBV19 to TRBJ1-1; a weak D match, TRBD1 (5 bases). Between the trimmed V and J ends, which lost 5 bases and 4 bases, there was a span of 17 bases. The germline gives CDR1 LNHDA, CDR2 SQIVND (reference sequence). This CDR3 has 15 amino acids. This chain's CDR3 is CASSPTPGGSTEAFF. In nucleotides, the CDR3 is TGTGCCAGTAGTCCAACACCGGGGGGTAGCACTGAAGCTTTCTTT. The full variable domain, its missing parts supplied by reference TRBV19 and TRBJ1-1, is DGGITQSPKYLFRKEGQNVTLSCEQNLNHDAMYWYRQDPGQGLRLIYYSQIVNDFQKGDIAEGYSVSREKKESFPLTVTSAQKNPTAFYLCASSPTPGGSTEAFFGQGTRLTVV.

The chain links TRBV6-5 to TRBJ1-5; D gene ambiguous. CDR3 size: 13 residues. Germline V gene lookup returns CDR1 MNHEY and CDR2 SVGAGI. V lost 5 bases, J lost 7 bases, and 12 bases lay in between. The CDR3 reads CASSNKMAQPQHF. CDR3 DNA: TGTGCCAGCAGTAACAAAATGGCACAGCCCCAGCATTTT.

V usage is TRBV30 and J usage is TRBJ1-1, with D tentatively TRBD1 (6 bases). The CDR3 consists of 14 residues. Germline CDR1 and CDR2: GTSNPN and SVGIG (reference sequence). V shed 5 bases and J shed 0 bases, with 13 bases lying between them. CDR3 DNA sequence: TGTGCCTGGGGGGACAACTTCATGAACACTGAAGCTTTCTTT. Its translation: CAWGDNFMNTEAFF. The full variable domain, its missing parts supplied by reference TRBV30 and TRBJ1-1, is SQTIHQWPATLVQPVGSPLSLECTVEGTSNPNLYWYRQAAGRGLQLLFYSVGIGQISSEVPQNLSASRPQDRQFILSSKKLLLSDSGFYLCAWGDNFMNTEAFFGQGTRLTVV.

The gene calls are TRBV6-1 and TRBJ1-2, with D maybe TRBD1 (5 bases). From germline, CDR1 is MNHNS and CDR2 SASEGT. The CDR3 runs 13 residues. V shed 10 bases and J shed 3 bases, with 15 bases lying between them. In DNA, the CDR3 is TGTGCCACCCTACCGGACACTTACTATGGCTACACCTTC. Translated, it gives CATLPDTYYGYTF.

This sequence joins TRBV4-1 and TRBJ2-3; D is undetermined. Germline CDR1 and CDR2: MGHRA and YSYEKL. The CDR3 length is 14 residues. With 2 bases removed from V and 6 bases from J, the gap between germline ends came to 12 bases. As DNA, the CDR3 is TGCGCCAGCAGCCAACAACAGCAGGACGATACGCAGTATTTT. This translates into CASSQQQQDDTQYF.

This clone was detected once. The CDR3: CATSRGPQSGRGVDEQFF. CDR3 DNA: TGTGCCACCAGCAGGGGCCCACAAAGCGGCCGCGGGGTTGATGAGCAGTTCTTC. This chain uses TRBV15 with TRBJ2-1; D perhaps matches TRBD2 (6 bases). Trimming shortened V by 3 bases and J by 8 bases, and 26 bases separated the two germline ends. There are 18 residues in the CDR3. Germline assignment: CDR1 LNHNV and CDR2 YYDKDF (reference sequence).

This CDR3 reads CASSRPGLAGAFFESDTQYF. DNA of the CDR3: TGTGCCAGCAGCCGTCCGGGACTAGCGGGGGCCTTTTTTGAATCAGATACGCAGTATTTT. The chain joins TRBV5-4 to TRBJ2-3; the match to TRBD2 covers 14 bases. The CDR3 is 20 residues long. Per the germline V gene, CDR1 is SGHNT and CDR2 is YYREEE (reference sequence). V shed 4 bases, J shed 4 bases, and the junction held 17 bases outside the gene matches. Drawing the rest from reference TRBV5-4 and TRBJ2-3, the complete variable domain is ETGVTQSPTHLIKTRGQQVTLRCSSQSGHNTVSWYQQALGQGPQFIFQYYREEENGRGNFPPRFSGLQFPNYSSELNVNALELDDSALYLCASSRPGLAGAFFESDTQYFGPGTRLTVL.

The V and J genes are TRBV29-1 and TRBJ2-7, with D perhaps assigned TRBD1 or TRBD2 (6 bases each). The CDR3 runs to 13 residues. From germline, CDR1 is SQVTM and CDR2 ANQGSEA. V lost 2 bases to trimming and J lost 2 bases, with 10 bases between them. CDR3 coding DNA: TGCAGCGTTGAACAGGGGAGGACCTACGAGCAGTACTTC. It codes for CSVEQGRTYEQYF.

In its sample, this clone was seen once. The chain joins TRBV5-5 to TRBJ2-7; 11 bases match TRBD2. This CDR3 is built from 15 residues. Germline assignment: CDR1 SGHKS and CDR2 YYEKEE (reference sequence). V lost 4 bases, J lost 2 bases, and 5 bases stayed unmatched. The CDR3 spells CASSPGLAATYEQYF. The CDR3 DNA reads TGTGCCAGCAGCCCGGGACTAGCGGCAACCTACGAGCAGTACTTC.